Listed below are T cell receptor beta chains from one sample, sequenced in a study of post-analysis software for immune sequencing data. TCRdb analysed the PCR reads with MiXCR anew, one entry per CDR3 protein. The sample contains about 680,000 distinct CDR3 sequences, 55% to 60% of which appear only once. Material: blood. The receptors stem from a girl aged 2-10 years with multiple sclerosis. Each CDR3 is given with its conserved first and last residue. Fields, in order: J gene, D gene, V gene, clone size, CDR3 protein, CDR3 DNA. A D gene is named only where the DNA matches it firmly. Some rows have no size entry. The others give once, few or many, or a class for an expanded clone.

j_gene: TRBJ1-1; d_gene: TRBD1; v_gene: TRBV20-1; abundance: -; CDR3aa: CSAPGQGNTEAFF; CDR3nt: TGCAGTGCCCCCGGACAGGGTAACACTGAAGCTTTCTTT
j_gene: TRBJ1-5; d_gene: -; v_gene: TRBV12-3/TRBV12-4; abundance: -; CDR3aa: CASSGVSNQPQHF; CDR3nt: TGTGCCAGCAGTGGGGTTAGCAATCAGCCCCAGCATTTT
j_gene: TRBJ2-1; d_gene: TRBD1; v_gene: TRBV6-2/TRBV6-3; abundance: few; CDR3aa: CASSYSWTGAFNEQFF; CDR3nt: TGTGCCAGCAGTTACTCCTGGACAGGGGCGTTCAATGAGCAGTTCTTC
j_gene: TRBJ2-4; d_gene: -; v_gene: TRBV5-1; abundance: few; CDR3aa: CASSLAAGSEDIQYF; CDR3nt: TGCGCCAGCAGCTTGGCCGCGGGCTCCGAGGACATTCAGTACTTC
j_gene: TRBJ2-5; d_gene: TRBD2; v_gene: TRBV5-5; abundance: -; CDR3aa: CASNPYSRTSGRVYQETQYF; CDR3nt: TGTGCCAGCAACCCATACTCAAGGACTAGCGGGAGGGTGTACCAAGAGACCCAGTACTTC
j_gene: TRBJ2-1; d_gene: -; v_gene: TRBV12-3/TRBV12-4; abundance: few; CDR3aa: CASSSSKAGYYNEQFF; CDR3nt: TGTGCCAGCAGCTCCTCGAAAGCGGGCTACTACAATGAGCAGTTCTTC
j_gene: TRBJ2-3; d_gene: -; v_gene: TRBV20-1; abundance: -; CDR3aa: CSARSGAGPTDTQYF; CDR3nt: TGCAGTGCTAGATCCGGCGCGGGCCCCACAGATACGCAGTATTTT
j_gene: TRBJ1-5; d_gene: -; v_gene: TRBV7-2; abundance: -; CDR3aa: CASSLVPRVDSNQPQHF; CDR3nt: TGTGCCAGCAGCTTAGTTCCCAGAGTCGATAGCAATCAGCCCCAGCATTTT
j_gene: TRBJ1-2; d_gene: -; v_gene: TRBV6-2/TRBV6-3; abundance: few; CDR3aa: CASDVGHGYTF; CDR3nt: TGTGCCAGTGACGTCGGTCATGGCTACACCTTC
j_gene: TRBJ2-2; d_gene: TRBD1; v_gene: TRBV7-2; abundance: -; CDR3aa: CASSLSRGRTTGELFF; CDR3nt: TGTGCCAGCAGCTTATCCAGGGGGCGTACCACCGGGGAGCTGTTTTTT
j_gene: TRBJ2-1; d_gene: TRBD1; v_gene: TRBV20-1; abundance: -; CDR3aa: CSARVPGTGMFF; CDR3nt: TGCAGTGCTAGAGTCCCCGGGACAGGGATGTTCTTC
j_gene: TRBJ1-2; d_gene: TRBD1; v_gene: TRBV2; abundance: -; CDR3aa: CASSEMTGGGYTF; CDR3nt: TGTGCCAGCAGTGAAATGACAGGGGGTGGCTACACCTTC
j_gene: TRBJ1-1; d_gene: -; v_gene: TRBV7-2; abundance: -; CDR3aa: CASSFDVSNTEAFF; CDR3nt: TGTGCCAGCAGCTTTGATGTTTCCAACACTGAAGCTTTCTTT
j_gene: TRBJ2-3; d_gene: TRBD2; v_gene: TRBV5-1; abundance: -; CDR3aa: CASSSQTTGTSGYTQYF; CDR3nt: TGCGCCAGCAGCTCGCAAACCACCGGGACTAGCGGATATACGCAGTATTTT
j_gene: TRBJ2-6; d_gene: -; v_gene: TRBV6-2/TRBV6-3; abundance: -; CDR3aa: CASSTGRLSGANVLTF; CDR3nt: TGTGCCAGCAGCACGGGACGCCTCTCTGGGGCCAACGTCCTGACTTTC
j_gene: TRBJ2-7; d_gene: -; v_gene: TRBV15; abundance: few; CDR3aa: CATSREVFQMSEQYF; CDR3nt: TGTGCCACCAGCAGAGAGGTATTTCAAATGTCCGAGCAGTACTTC
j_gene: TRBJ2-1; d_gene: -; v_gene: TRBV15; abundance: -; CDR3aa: CATSREPGQGGDEQFF; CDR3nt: TGTGCCACCAGCAGAGAACCAGGACAGGGAGGGGATGAGCAGTTCTTC
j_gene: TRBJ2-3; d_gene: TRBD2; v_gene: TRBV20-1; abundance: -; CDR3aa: CSAIRLAGVTDTQYF; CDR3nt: TGCAGTGCTATACGACTAGCGGGGGTCACAGATACGCAGTATTTT
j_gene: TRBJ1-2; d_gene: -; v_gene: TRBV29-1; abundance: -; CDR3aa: CGASLRGDNYGYTF; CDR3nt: TGCGGTGCTTCTCTCAGGGGAGATAACTATGGCTACACCTTC
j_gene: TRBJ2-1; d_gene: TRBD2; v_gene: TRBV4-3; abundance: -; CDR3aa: CASSKMALAGGVNEQFF; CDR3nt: TGCGCCAGCAGCAAAATGGCTCTAGCGGGGGGGGTCAATGAGCAGTTCTTC
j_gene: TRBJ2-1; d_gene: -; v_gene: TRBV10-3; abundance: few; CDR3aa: CASWQGTYNEQFF; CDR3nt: TGTGCCAGTTGGCAGGGTACCTACAATGAGCAGTTCTTC
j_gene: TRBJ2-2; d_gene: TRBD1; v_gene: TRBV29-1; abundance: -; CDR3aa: CSVVGTGSSGELFF; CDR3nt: TGCAGCGTTGTGGGGACAGGCTCGTCCGGGGAGCTGTTTTTT
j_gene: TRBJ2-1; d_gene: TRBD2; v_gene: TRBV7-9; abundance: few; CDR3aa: CASTGGLAGREQFF; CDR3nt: TGTGCCAGCACCGGGGGGCTAGCGGGACGGGAGCAGTTCTTC
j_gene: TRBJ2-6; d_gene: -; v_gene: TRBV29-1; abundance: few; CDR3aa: CSVVGGANVLTF; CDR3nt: TGCAGCGTTGTCGGGGGGGCCAACGTCCTGACTTTC
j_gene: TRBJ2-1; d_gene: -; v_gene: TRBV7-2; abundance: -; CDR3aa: CASSPQGGAGGNEQFF; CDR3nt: TGTGCCAGCAGCCCTCAGGGGGGGGCCGGAGGGAATGAGCAGTTCTTC
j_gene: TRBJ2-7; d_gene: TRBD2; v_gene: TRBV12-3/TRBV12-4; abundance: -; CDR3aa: CASSLGTSGIGYEQYF; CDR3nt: TGTGCCAGCAGTCTTGGGACTAGCGGGATTGGTTACGAGCAGTACTTC
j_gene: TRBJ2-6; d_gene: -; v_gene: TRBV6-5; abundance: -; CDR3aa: CASSYKGVLSGANVLTF; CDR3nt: TGTGCCAGTAGTTACAAAGGGGTTCTATCTGGGGCCAACGTCCTGACTTTC
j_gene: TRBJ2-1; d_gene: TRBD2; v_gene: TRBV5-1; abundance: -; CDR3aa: CASKDASGYNEQFF; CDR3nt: TGCGCCAGCAAAGATGCTAGCGGTTACAATGAGCAGTTCTTC